Listed below are T cell receptor beta chains from one sample, sequenced in a study of T-cell reconstitution after alpha-beta-depleted transplantation in children. From the PCR reads, TCRdb called clonotypes with MiXCR, one entry per CDR3 protein. The table lists 450,000 to 600,000 distinct CDR3 sequences, 10% to 15% of them singletons. Sequenced here: PBMCs, mostly from graft donor cells, sampled 360 days after TCRalphabeta/CD19-depleted stem cell transplant. The receptor source for this set is a male patient aged 10 to 17 who had a stem cell transplant for acute myeloid leukemia, so the T cells may come from the graft donor. Both conserved end residues are part of each CDR3. The order of the fields is D gene, J gene, clone size, V gene, CDR3 protein, CDR3 DNA. A D gene is named only where the DNA matches it firmly. A row's size may be missing; if present it is once, few, many or a size class.

NA	TRBJ1-6	NA	TRBV5-1	CASSFNNSPLHF	TGCGCCAGCAGCTTTAACAATTCACCCCTCCACTTT
TRBD1	TRBJ2-1	few	TRBV10-3	CAISESPMGWTGSQFF	TGTGCCATCAGTGAGTCGCCCATGGGGTGGACAGGGTCGCAGTTCTTC
TRBD2	TRBJ2-3	NA	TRBV24-1	CATSDYPTSGSAQYF	TGTGCCACCAGTGATTACCCGACTAGCGGGAGTGCGCAGTATTTT
NA	TRBJ2-2	many	TRBV5-1	CASMPPWSGDITGELFF	TGCGCCAGCATGCCCCCCTGGTCCGGGGACATTACCGGGGAGCTGTTTTTT
NA	TRBJ1-6	NA	TRBV7-2	CASSLDAPPLHF	TGTGCCAGCAGCTTAGATGCCCCACCCCTCCACTTT
NA	TRBJ2-2	many	TRBV11-2	CASSFTGIPGELFF	TGTGCCAGCAGCTTTACAGGGATTCCCGGGGAGCTGTTTTTT
NA	TRBJ2-6	many	TRBV10-3	CAISDTGKVLVGANVLTF	TGTGCCATCAGTGACACAGGGAAGGTGTTGGTTGGGGCCAACGTCCTGACTTTC
NA	TRBJ2-1	few	TRBV5-1	CASSLVAGLTPIYNEQFF	TGCGCCAGCAGCTTGGTTGCGGGCCTAACCCCAATTTACAATGAGCAGTTCTTC
NA	TRBJ2-7	NA	TRBV20-1	CSADNTGTLNSYEQYF	TGCAGTGCTGATAATACCGGGACGTTGAATTCCTACGAGCAGTACTTC
TRBD2	TRBJ2-1	many	TRBV20-1	CSARDSTSGSYEQFF	TGCAGTGCTAGAGATAGTACTAGCGGGAGTTATGAGCAGTTCTTC
NA	TRBJ2-6	NA	TRBV25-1	CASSPRGGGFTGANVLTF	TGTGCCAGCAGTCCAAGGGGGGGCGGGTTTACTGGGGCCAACGTCCTGACTTTC
NA	TRBJ1-2	few	TRBV28	CASTRTASYGYTF	TGTGCCAGCACCCGGACAGCATCCTATGGCTACACCTTC
NA	TRBJ1-5	NA	TRBV6-2/TRBV6-3	CASSYSNGQGKRQPQHF	TGTGCCAGCAGTTACTCGAATGGTCAGGGGAAAAGGCAGCCCCAGCATTTT
NA	TRBJ2-3	NA	TRBV7-2	CASSSRLGTTDTQYF	TGTGCCAGCAGCTCCAGACTAGGTACCACAGATACGCAGTATTTT
NA	TRBJ2-2	NA	TRBV12-3/TRBV12-4	CASTPWGANTGELFF	TGTGCCAGCACCCCCTGGGGGGCGAACACCGGGGAGCTGTTTTTT
TRBD2	TRBJ2-1	few	TRBV30	CAWSQERGTFYNEQFF	TGTGCCTGGAGCCAGGAGCGGGGGACGTTCTACAATGAGCAGTTCTTC
NA	TRBJ2-1	few	TRBV5-1	CASSLISFPEQFF	TGCGCCAGCAGCTTGATTAGCTTCCCTGAGCAGTTCTTC
TRBD1	TRBJ2-7	few	TRBV25-1	CASSKPGQGAYEQYF	TGTGCCAGCAGCAAACCGGGACAGGGGGCCTACGAGCAGTACTTC
TRBD1	TRBJ2-7	NA	TRBV4-3	CASSPTGQGPAYEQYF	TGCGCCAGCAGCCCCACCGGACAGGGGCCGGCCTACGAGCAGTACTTC
TRBD2	TRBJ2-5	NA	TRBV28	CASRSATSGKETQYF	TGTGCCAGCCGGTCGGCGACTAGCGGGAAAGAGACCCAGTACTTC
NA	TRBJ2-5	NA	TRBV7-9	CASSSTSTFQETQYF	TGTGCCAGCAGCTCCACGTCCACCTTCCAAGAGACCCAGTACTTC
TRBD1	TRBJ1-1	few	TRBV10-3	CATKQGTYTEAFF	TGTGCCACCAAACAGGGGACCTACACTGAAGCTTTCTTT
TRBD2	TRBJ2-7	few	TRBV7-3	CASSFGTGGTSGNYEQYF	TGTGCCAGCAGCTTCGGGACAGGTGGGACTAGCGGTAACTACGAGCAGTACTTC
NA	TRBJ2-2	many	TRBV5-1	CASSLANTGELFF	TGCGCCAGCAGCTTGGCGAACACCGGGGAGCTGTTTTTT
NA	TRBJ2-5	NA	TRBV20-1	CSALPLLGNQETQYF	TGCAGTGCTCTTCCGCTACTGGGTAACCAAGAGACCCAGTACTTC
NA	TRBJ1-1	few	TRBV7-9	CASSSRHWDGAFF	TGTGCCAGCAGCTCACGACACTGGGATGGAGCTTTCTTT
TRBD2	TRBJ2-7	NA	TRBV29-1	CSVSQSGVYEQYF	TGCAGCGTATCCCAGAGCGGGGTCTACGAGCAGTACTTC
NA	TRBJ2-7	NA	TRBV5-1	CASSLGGQGPYEQYF	TGCGCCAGCAGCTTGGGGGGGCAGGGACCCTACGAGCAGTACTTC
NA	TRBJ1-5	NA	TRBV14	CASSQGGVNQPQHF	TGTGCCAGCAGCCAAGGAGGTGTGAATCAGCCCCAGCATTTT
TRBD2	TRBJ2-7	many	TRBV20-1	CSASPGASGSSKSYEQYF	TGCAGTGCTAGTCCGGGGGCTAGCGGGAGTAGTAAGTCCTACGAGCAGTACTTC
NA	TRBJ2-1	NA	TRBV9	CASSVDSWGRTNEQFF	TGTGCCAGCAGCGTAGATTCATGGGGGAGGACTAATGAGCAGTTCTTC
NA	TRBJ2-6	few	TRBV7-9	CASSLGGSSGANVLTF	TGTGCCAGCAGCTTAGGGGGGAGCTCTGGGGCCAACGTCCTGACTTTC
NA	TRBJ2-7	NA	TRBV6-2/TRBV6-3	CASTAGTPPYEQYF	TGTGCCAGCACGGCCGGGACACCTCCCTACGAGCAGTACTTC
TRBD1	TRBJ2-7	few	TRBV6-5	CASSYSGLGQGPYEQYF	TGTGCCAGCAGTTACTCAGGACTTGGACAGGGCCCCTACGAGCAGTACTTC
TRBD2	TRBJ2-1	few	TRBV7-2	CASSLAGGIVMNEQFF	TGTGCCAGCAGCTTAGCGGGGGGGATAGTGATGAATGAGCAGTTCTTC
NA	TRBJ2-7	NA	TRBV20-1	CSASGGAVVYEQYF	TGCAGTGCTAGTGGCGGGGCAGTGGTCTACGAGCAGTACTTC
TRBD2	TRBJ2-2	many	TRBV29-1	CSVLAGVGTGELFF	TGCAGCGTGCTAGCGGGAGTAGGTACCGGGGAGCTGTTTTTT
TRBD2	TRBJ2-1	few	TRBV24-1	CATNPSGTTNEQFF	TGTGCCACCAACCCTAGCGGCACTACTAATGAGCAGTTCTTC
NA	TRBJ2-7	few	TRBV21-1	CASPRGTGRYEQYF	TGTGCCAGCCCTCGCGGCACAGGGAGATACGAGCAGTACTTC
TRBD2	TRBJ2-7	few	TRBV5-6	CASSLNRILAGAAEQYF	TGTGCCAGCAGCTTGAACCGTATCCTAGCGGGGGCGGCCGAGCAGTACTTC
NA	TRBJ1-2	NA	TRBV11-1	CASSLAGPIEGLRFGYAF	TGTGCCAGCAGCTTAGCGGGCCCAATCGAGGGACTAAGGTTCGGCTACGCCTTC
TRBD2	TRBJ2-7	NA	TRBV9	CASSVDAGGPSEQYF	TGTGCCAGCAGCGTAGATGCGGGAGGGCCGTCCGAGCAGTACTTC
NA	TRBJ2-1	once	TRBV24-1	CATSDPSAGTTDYNEQFF	TGTGCCACCAGTGACCCCTCTGCCGGGACAACGGACTACAATGAGCAGTTCTTC
TRBD1	TRBJ1-4	many	TRBV7-9	CASSWDRGHEKLFF	TGTGCCAGCAGCTGGGACAGGGGGCATGAAAAACTGTTTTTT
TRBD2	TRBJ2-7	NA	TRBV6-1	CASTKLAGRDEQYF	TGTGCCAGCACCAAACTAGCGGGAAGAGACGAGCAGTACTTC
TRBD1	TRBJ2-1	few	TRBV19	CASSIVRFRDSSYNEQFF	TGTGCCAGTAGTATAGTCCGCTTTCGGGACAGCTCCTACAATGAGCAGTTCTTC
NA	TRBJ2-7	few	TRBV29-1	CSVVQGGIPYEQYF	TGCAGCGTTGTCCAGGGGGGGATTCCCTACGAGCAGTACTTC
TRBD2	TRBJ2-2	few	TRBV3-1	CASSSKPKLAGVETGELFF	TGTGCCAGCAGCTCCAAACCCAAACTAGCGGGAGTGGAGACCGGGGAGCTGTTTTTT
NA	TRBJ1-2	many	TRBV12-3/TRBV12-4	CASSLDGPPGRGYTF	TGTGCCAGCAGTTTAGATGGGCCTCCAGGACGTGGCTACACCTTC
TRBD2	TRBJ2-7	few	TRBV5-1	CASSLTRLAGPSYEQYF	TGCGCCAGCAGCTTAACAAGACTAGCGGGGCCCTCCTACGAGCAGTACTTC
TRBD1	TRBJ2-1	many	TRBV5-1	CASSPGQGPYNEQFF	TGCGCCAGCAGCCCCGGACAGGGCCCCTACAATGAGCAGTTCTTC
TRBD2	TRBJ2-7	NA	TRBV20-1	CSAILSGSFHEQYF	TGCAGTGCTATCCTTAGCGGGAGTTTCCACGAGCAGTACTTC
TRBD1	TRBJ2-4	NA	TRBV5-1	CASSLASDRFAAKNIQYF	TGCGCCAGCAGCTTGGCCTCGGACAGGTTCGCAGCCAAAAACATTCAGTACTTC
NA	TRBJ2-2	NA	TRBV12-3/TRBV12-4	CASTLNLLDGAANTGELFF	TGTGCCAGCACTCTTAACCTTCTAGACGGGGCGGCGAACACCGGGGAGCTGTTTTTT